This TCR beta chain was captured by sequencing in a study of T cell responses to AZD1222 COVID-19 vaccine. Turning to this clone: What it binds is unknown.

Trimming removed 5 bases from V and 6 bases from J; junction bases left unmatched: 11. CDR3 length equals 15 residues. CDR1 is SNHLY and CDR2 is FYNNEI in the germline V gene. Overall study findings and caveats: Donors, mostly white British, included more females; clonal diversity was possibly underestimated.

Clones were read by immunoSEQ multiplex PCR, and TCRdb kept only the in-frame ones, dropping some. In the table there are about 120,000 clones, roughly 91% of which are singletons. V usage is TRBV2 and J usage is TRBJ2-3; the match to TRBD1 covers 7 bases. The material was peripheral blood, obtained 28 days after the second AZD1222 dose. The TCR sequence derives from an adult who received the AZD1222 COVID-19 vaccine. The CDR3 here is CASSPDRDFGDTQYF. The CDR3 DNA reads TGTGCCAGCAGTCCCGACAGGGATTTTGGGGATACGCAGTATTTT. Based on the CDR3 plus reference TRBV2 and TRBJ2-3, the full variable domain is EPEVTQTPSHQVTQMGQEVILRCVPISNHLYFYWYRQILGQKVEFLVSFYNNEISEKSEIFDDQFSVERPDGSNFTLKIRSTKLEDSAMYFCASSPDRDFGDTQYFGPGTRLTVL.